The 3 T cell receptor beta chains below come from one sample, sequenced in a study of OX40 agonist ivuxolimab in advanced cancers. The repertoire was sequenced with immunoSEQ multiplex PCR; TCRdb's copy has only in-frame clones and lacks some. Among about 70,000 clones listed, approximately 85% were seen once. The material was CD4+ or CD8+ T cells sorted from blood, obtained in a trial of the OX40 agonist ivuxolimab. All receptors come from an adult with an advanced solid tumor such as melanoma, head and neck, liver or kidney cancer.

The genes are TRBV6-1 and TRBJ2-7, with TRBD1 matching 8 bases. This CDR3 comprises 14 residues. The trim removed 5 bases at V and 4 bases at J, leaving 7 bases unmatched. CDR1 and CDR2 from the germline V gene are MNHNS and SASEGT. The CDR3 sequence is CASSRTGTRYEQYF. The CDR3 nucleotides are TGTGCCAGCAGTAGGACAGGGACGAGGTACGAGCAGTACTTC.

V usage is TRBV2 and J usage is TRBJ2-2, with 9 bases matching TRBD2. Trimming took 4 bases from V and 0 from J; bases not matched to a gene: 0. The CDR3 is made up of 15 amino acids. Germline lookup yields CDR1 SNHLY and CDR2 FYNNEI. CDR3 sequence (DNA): TGTGCCAGCAGTGGGACTAGCGCGAACACCGGGGAGCTGTTTTTT. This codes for CASSGTSANTGELFF.

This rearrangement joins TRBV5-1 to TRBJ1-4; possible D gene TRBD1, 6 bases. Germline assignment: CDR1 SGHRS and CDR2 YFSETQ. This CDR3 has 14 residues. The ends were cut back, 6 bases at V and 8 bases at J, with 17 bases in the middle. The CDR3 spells CASKGEGAGEKLFF. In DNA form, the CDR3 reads TGCGCCAGCAAGGGGGAAGGGGCGGGAGAAAAACTGTTTTTT. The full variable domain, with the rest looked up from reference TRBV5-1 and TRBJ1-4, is KAGVTQTPRYLIKTRGQQVTLSCSPISGHRSVSWYQQTPGQGLQFLFEYFSETQRNKGNFPGRFSGRQFSNSRSEMNVSTLELGDSALYLCASKGEGAGEKLFFGSGTQLSVL.